The T cell receptor (beta chain) under discussion was sequenced for a study of blood T cell repertoires in COVID-19. Study as a whole: Acute-phase and convalescent COVID-19 samples originated in the United States, Italy and Spain.

Some clones are missing from TCRdb's copy, which holds only in-frame ones; the method was immunoSEQ multiplex PCR. The table includes 350,000 to 400,000 clones, around 89% detected once. Germline CDR1 and CDR2: SNHLY and FYNNEI. This CDR3 is 15 amino acids long. V was clipped by 7 bases and J by 5 bases, with 21 bases between them. This clone appeared once. The TCR was taken from a woman under 40 with acute COVID-19. The genes are TRBV2 and TRBJ2-7; possible D gene TRBD1, 5 bases. The sequenced sample was PBMCs or T cells enriched from blood (not recorded which). The CDR3 DNA reads TGTGCCAGCACCTATGGAAGGGGCTGGTACGACGAGCAGTACTTC. It specifies CASTYGRGWYDEQYF.